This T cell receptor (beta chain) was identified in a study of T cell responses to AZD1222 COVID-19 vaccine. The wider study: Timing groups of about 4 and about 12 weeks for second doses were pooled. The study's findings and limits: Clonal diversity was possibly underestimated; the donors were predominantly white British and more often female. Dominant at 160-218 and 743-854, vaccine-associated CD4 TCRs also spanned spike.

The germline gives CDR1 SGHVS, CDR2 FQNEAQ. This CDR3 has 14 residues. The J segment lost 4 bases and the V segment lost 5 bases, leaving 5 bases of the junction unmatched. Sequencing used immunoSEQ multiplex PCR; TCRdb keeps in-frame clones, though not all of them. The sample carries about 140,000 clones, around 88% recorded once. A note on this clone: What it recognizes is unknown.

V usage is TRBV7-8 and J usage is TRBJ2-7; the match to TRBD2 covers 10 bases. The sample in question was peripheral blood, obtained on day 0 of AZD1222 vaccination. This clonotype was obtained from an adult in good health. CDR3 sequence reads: CASSHRTSGYEQYF. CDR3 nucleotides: TGTGCCAGCAGCCACCGGACTAGCGGTTACGAGCAGTACTTC.